This T cell receptor (beta chain) was profiled in a study of cytomegalovirus exposure and HLA in healthy donors. From germline, CDR1 is SGHDN and CDR2 FVKESK. Trimming cost V 0 bases and J 2 bases; bases outside gene matches: 8. The CDR3 is 17 amino acids. The primer mix had 60 Vbeta and 13 Jbeta primers. TCRdb keeps only in-frame clones here, not all; method: immunoSEQ multiplex PCR. The table shows some 190,000 clones, with 65% to 85% occurring only once. This chain links TRBV14 with TRBJ2-5; 8 bases align to TRBD2. Sequencing was performed on PBMCs. This TCR was sampled from a female donor in good health and CMV-seronegative. In DNA form, the CDR3 reads TGTGCCAGCAGCCAAGATTTGCTAGCGGGCTTTCAAGAGACCCAGTACTTC. Translating it yields CASSQDLLAGFQETQYF.